A single sample gave rise to the 24 T cell receptor beta chains below, sequenced in a study of blood T cell repertoires in COVID-19. This table comes from immunoSEQ multiplex PCR, and its TCRdb copy is limited to in-frame clones, with some not included. This repertoire shows about 58,000 clones, approximately 75% found once; its top ten account for more than 30%. Sample: peripheral blood. The source is a man aged 55 to 70 with COVID-19, enrolled during active disease.

V gene TRBV7-9 combines with J gene TRBJ2-1; tentatively, D is TRBD2 (6 bases). The CDR3 has 17 residues. V lost 5 bases and J 4 bases, leaving 21 bases between the germline ends. CDR1 is SEHNR, CDR2 FQNEAQ, per germline (reference sequence). The CDR3 sequence: CASSPRLVRPRYNEQFF. For the CDR3, the DNA is TGTGCCAGCAGCCCTAGACTAGTCCGACCTAGATACAATGAGCAGTTCTTC.

The V gene is TRBV9, the J gene TRBJ2-2, with D unclear. Trimming shortened V by 5 bases and J by 2 bases, and 19 bases separated the two germline ends. The CDR3 consists of 17 residues. Germline-derived CDR1 and CDR2 are SGDLS and YYNGEE. As DNA, the CDR3 is TGTGCCAGCAGTCACCGAACCGGGTCATTTAACACCGGGGAGCTGTTTTTT. Translation: CASSHRTGSFNTGELFF.

This chain links TRBV4-3 with TRBJ2-1; unclear D gene. Trimming pared 3 bases from V and 6 bases from J, leaving 12 bases between. Per the germline V gene, CDR1 is LGHNA and CDR2 is YSLEER. This CDR3 has 14 residues. CDR3 protein: CASSHSRLVNEQFF. CDR3 nucleotides: TGCGCCAGCAGCCACTCTAGGCTTGTCAATGAGCAGTTCTTC.

This chain links TRBV27 with TRBJ2-5; a possible D gene is TRBD2 (5 bases). V was clipped by 8 bases and J by 0 bases, with 10 bases between them. CDR1 is MNHEY, CDR2 SMNVEV, per germline (reference sequence). The CDR3 sequence is 13 residues long. The DNA for the CDR3 is TGTGCCAGCGGACTTAACTACCAAGAGACCCAGTACTTC. This encodes CASGLNYQETQYF.

The V call is TRBV30, the J call TRBJ2-7; D possibly corresponds to TRBD1 (5 bases). Per the germline V gene, CDR1 is GTSNPN and CDR2 is SVGIG (reference sequence). Trimming left V 2 bases short and J 5 bases short, with 16 bases between. The CDR3 runs 14 residues. The CDR3 region has the DNA TGTGCCTGGAGTCCACAGAAGGGGTTCCACGAGCAGTACTTC. This codes for CAWSPQKGFHEQYF. Together with reference TRBV30 and TRBJ2-7, the CDR3 gives the full variable domain: SQTIHQWPATLVQPVGSPLSLECTVEGTSNPNLYWYRQAAGRGLQLLFYSVGIGQISSEVPQNLSASRPQDRQFILSSKKLLLSDSGFYLCAWSPQKGFHEQYFGPGTRLTVT.

This sequence joins TRBV11-3 and TRBJ2-5, with 13 bases lining up with TRBD2. Germline trimming cut 4 bases from V and 1 base from J; bases unmatched to any gene: 3. Germline V gene lookup returns CDR1 SGHNT and CDR2 YENEEA. The CDR3 has 16 amino acids. The DNA for the CDR3 is TGTGCCAGCAGCTCAACTAGCGGGGGGGGCCAAGAGACCCAGTACTTC. Translation gives CASSSTSGGGQETQYF.

The chain joins TRBV13 to TRBJ2-1; TRBD2 agrees at 7 bases. CDR1 and CDR2 from the germline V gene are PRHDT and FYEKMQ (reference sequence). J lost 5 bases, V lost 5 bases, and 15 bases had no gene match. The CDR3 has 17 amino acids. The CDR3 sequence: CASSPRRIGGGNNEQFF. The CDR3 bases are TGTGCCAGCAGCCCAAGGAGGATAGGCGGGGGAAACAATGAGCAGTTCTTC.

This clone was found once. DNA for the CDR3: TGTGCCAGCAGACGGGGACAGGAAGCTTTCTTT. Its translation is CASRRGQEAFF. The chain links TRBV3-1 (or the pseudogene TRBV3-2) to TRBJ1-1, with TRBD1 identical over 7 bases. The CDR3 totals 11 residues. Germline V gene lookup returns CDR1 LGHDT and CDR2 YNNKEL (reference sequence). V shed 6 bases, J shed 8 bases, and the junction held 3 bases outside the gene matches.

This clone has just a few counts. The rearrangement uses TRBV18 and TRBJ1-1; no clear D gene. The V end lost 0 bases, the J end lost 8 bases, and 7 bases lay between the germline ends. This CDR3 comprises 12 residues. The germline V gene has CDR1 KGHSH and CDR2 LQKENI. The CDR3 spells CASSPPFQEAFF. The DNA for the CDR3 is TGTGCCAGCTCACCACCGTTCCAGGAAGCTTTCTTT.

CDR3 region: CASSRTGTSGDTQYF. The CDR3 coding sequence is TGTGCCAGCAGCCGAACCGGGACTAGCGGAGATACGCAGTATTTT. This chain uses TRBV9 with TRBJ2-3; TRBD2 matches at 11 bases. Germline V gene data show CDR1 as SGDLS and CDR2 as YYNGEE. The CDR3 is 15 residues long. The trim removed 4 bases at V and 5 bases at J, leaving 6 bases unmatched.

This clone was recorded once. V and J are TRBV5-6 and TRBJ2-5; weak D call: TRBD2 (6 bases). The V end was cut by 3 bases, the J end by 0 bases, with 18 bases between. The germline V gene encodes CDR1 SGHDT and CDR2 YYEEEE. The CDR3 runs to 17 residues. The CDR3 protein is CASSSTRDFRNQETQYF. The CDR3 coding sequence is TGTGCCAGCAGCTCGACCCGGGACTTTCGCAACCAAGAGACCCAGTACTTC.

This clone appeared a single time. The chain has TRBV5-6 and TRBJ1-5; D gene uncertain. The V and J ends lost 1 base and 3 bases respectively, with 8 bases between them. Germline assignment: CDR1 SGHDT and CDR2 YYEEEE. The CDR3 contains 14 residues. The CDR3 here is CASSLSGFNQPQHF. The CDR3 DNA follows: TGTGCCAGCAGCTTGTCGGGTTTCAATCAGCCCCAGCATTTT.

J is TRBJ2-5 and V is TRBV11-3; maybe TRBD2 (5 bases). Germline lookup yields CDR1 SGHNT and CDR2 YENEEA. V was pared by 6 bases and J by 1 base, with 12 bases between. The CDR3 has 14 residues. The CDR3 DNA sequence: TGTGCCAGCAGTCCGACTATAGCCCAAGAGACCCAGTACTTC. Translating gives CASSPTIAQETQYF.

This clone was detected only a few times. The rearrangement links TRBV9 to TRBJ1-1; 7 bases are a match to TRBD1. The CDR3 loop spans 17 amino acids. Per germline, CDR1 SGDLS and CDR2 YYNGEE. Trimming removed 0 bases from V and 3 bases from J; junction bases left unmatched: 11. CDR3 sequence: CASSVGGRGEEDTEAFF. CDR3 coding DNA: TGTGCCAGCAGCGTAGGGGGCAGGGGGGAAGAGGACACTGAAGCTTTCTTT. The full variable domain, in which reference TRBV9 and TRBJ1-1 provide the parts outside the CDR3, is DSGVTQTPKHLITATGQRVTLRCSPRSGDLSVYWYQQSLDQGLQFLIQYYNGEERAKGNILERFSAQQFPDLHSELNLSSLELGDSALYFCASSVGGRGEEDTEAFFGQGTRLTVV.

This chain links TRBV5-1 with TRBJ1-1; 9 bases map to TRBD1. The V gene end was trimmed by 4 bases and the J gene end by 2 bases; junction bases not matched to a gene: 12. The CDR3 is 17 amino acids. Germline-derived CDR1 and CDR2 are SGHRS and YFSETQ. The CDR3 DNA follows: TGCGCCAGCAGCGAGCGTCCGGGACAGGGAGGAAACACTGAAGCTTTCTTT. Amino acid sequence: CASSERPGQGGNTEAFF.

The V call is TRBV28, the J call TRBJ2-6, with 7 bases lining up with TRBD1. The CDR3 has 16 residues. The junction had 9 bases not matched to a gene; V was cut back by 10 bases and J by 0 bases. Germline assignment: CDR1 MDHEN and CDR2 SYDVKM. The CDR3 protein is CAIRDSTFSGANVLTF. In DNA form, the CDR3 reads TGTGCCATCAGGGACAGTACCTTCTCTGGGGCCAACGTCCTGACTTTC.

The rearrangement links TRBV18 to TRBJ1-2; D may be TRBD1 (5 bases). Between the trimmed V and J ends, which lost 2 bases and 0 bases, there was a span of 10 bases. Germline V gene data show CDR1 as KGHSH and CDR2 as LQKENI. CDR3 length: 15 residues. The DNA for the CDR3 is TGTGCCAGCTCACCATCGACGACAGCTAACTATGGCTACACCTTC. Translated, it gives CASSPSTTANYGYTF.

The chain couples TRBV10-3 to TRBJ2-1; 10 bases fit TRBD2. V dropped 2 bases and J dropped 5; count of bases not matched to a gene: 3. The germline CDR1 and CDR2 sequences are ENHRY and SYGVKD. CDR3 length: 15 amino acids. The CDR3 bases are TGTGCCATCAGTGAGCTAGCGGGAGTCGACAATGAGCAGTTCTTC. Residues: CAISELAGVDNEQFF.

The chain combines TRBV5-1 with TRBJ2-1, with D tentatively TRBD2 (6 bases). This CDR3 has 14 amino acids. Per germline, CDR1 SGHRS and CDR2 YFSETQ. Deletions cut 6 bases from V and 5 bases from J, with 15 bases between. DNA for the CDR3: TGCGCCAGCACCCCCCGGCGGGGCGACAATGAGCAGTTCTTC. Its translation: CASTPRRGDNEQFF.

J is TRBJ1-2 and V is TRBV6-1; unclear D gene. V was trimmed by 0 bases and J by 4 bases, leaving 9 bases between them. The germline gives CDR1 MNHNS, CDR2 SASEGT. This CDR3 comprises 14 residues. In DNA form, the CDR3 reads TGTGCCAGCAGTGAAGCCGCGAGCCGCTATGGCTACACCTTC. This translates into CASSEAASRYGYTF.

This chain uses TRBV5-6 with TRBJ1-5; a possible D gene is TRBD1 (6 bases). There are 14 residues in the CDR3. V was clipped by 0 bases and J by 2 bases, with 6 bases between them. From germline, CDR1 is SGHDT and CDR2 YYEEEE. CDR3: CASSLGTGNQPQHF. CDR3 sequence (DNA): TGTGCCAGCAGCTTGGGGACAGGCAATCAGCCCCAGCATTTT.

The CDR3 sequence is CASSSRTERGNTIYF. DNA for the CDR3: TGTGCCAGCAGCTCCCGGACAGAGAGGGGAAACACCATATATTTT. This chain connects TRBV11-2 to TRBJ1-3, with a tentative D call TRBD1 (6 bases). The CDR3 consists of 15 residues. Germline V CDR1 and CDR2: SGHAT, FQNNGV. Trimming took 4 bases from V and 4 from J, leaving 14 bases between them.

The rearrangement uses TRBV11-2 and TRBJ2-6; tentatively, D is TRBD2 (5 bases). The CDR3 consists of 17 residues. CDR1 SGHAT and CDR2 FQNNGV come from the germline V gene. V shed 0 bases and J shed 0 bases, with 9 bases lying between them. Written as DNA, the CDR3 is TGTGCCAGCAGCTTAGAAGGAGCGGTCTCTGGGGCCAACGTCCTGACTTTC. Protein product: CASSLEGAVSGANVLTF.

The chain has TRBV5-4 and TRBJ2-2, with TRBD1 as a possible D gene (6 bases). Germline loops: CDR1 SGHNT, CDR2 YYREEE (reference sequence). The CDR3 spans 15 residues. The ends were cut back, 3 bases at V and 1 base at J, with 10 bases in the middle. Written as DNA, the CDR3 is TGTGCCAGCAGCTCGGACAGATGGAACACCGGGGAGCTGTTTTTT. This gives the protein CASSSDRWNTGELFF.